The clone carrying this TCR beta chain was found a few times. This specimen comes from a study of T-cell reconstitution after alpha-beta-depleted transplantation in children. Preparation of the TCRbeta library used unique molecular identifiers. TCRdb re-analysed the PCR reads in MiXCR, keeping a single row per CDR3 protein. This table has about 610,000 distinct CDR3 sequences, about 10% appearing once. This receptor was taken from a human donor who donated a stem cell graft to a child with acute myeloid leukemia. The sample consisted of PBMCs from the stem cell graft donor, taken from the stem cell graft.

The CDR3 loop is CASPGRTGAYNEQFF. DNA for the CDR3: TGCGCCAGCCCTGGTAGGACAGGTGCCTACAATGAGCAGTTCTTC. The V and J genes are TRBV23-1 and TRBJ2-1; 7 nucleotides match TRBD1. TRBV23-1 is annotated as an ORF whose role is uncertain. Trimming at V came to 8 bases and at J to 2 bases, leaving 9 bases not matched to a gene. The CDR3 loop spans 15 amino acids.